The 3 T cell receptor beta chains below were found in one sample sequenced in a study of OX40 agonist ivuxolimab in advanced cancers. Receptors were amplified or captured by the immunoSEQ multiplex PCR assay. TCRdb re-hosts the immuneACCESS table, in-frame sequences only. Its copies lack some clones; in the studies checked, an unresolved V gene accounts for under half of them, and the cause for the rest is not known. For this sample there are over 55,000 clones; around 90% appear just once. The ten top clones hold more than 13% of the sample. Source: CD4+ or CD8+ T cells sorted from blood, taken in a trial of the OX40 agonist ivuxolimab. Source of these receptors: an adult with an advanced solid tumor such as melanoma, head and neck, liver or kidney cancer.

The CDR3 loop reads CASSRIGVTTWVEAFF. The CDR3, as DNA: TGTGCCAGCAGCCGTATCGGGGTCACCACGTGGGTTGAAGCTTTCTTT. This rearrangement joins TRBV7-8 to TRBJ1-1; D is unclear. Germline V gene sequence: CDR1 SGHVS, CDR2 FQNEAQ. The CDR3 is 16 residues long. Trimming removed 5 bases at V and 7 bases at J, with 23 bases between.

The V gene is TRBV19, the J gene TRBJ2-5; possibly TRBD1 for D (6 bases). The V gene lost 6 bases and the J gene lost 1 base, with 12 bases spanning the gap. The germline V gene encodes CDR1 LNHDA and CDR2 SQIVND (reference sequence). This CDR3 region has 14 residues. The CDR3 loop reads CASSSGQAQETQYF. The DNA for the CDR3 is TGTGCCAGTAGCTCGGGACAAGCCCAAGAGACCCAGTACTTC.

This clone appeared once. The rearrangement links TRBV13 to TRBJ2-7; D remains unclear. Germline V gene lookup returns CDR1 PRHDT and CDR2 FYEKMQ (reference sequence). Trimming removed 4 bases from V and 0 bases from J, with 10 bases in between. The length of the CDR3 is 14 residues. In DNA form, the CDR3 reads TGTGCCAGCAGCTCGACGGCTACCTCCTACGAGCAGTACTTC. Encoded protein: CASSSTATSYEQYF.